The clone carrying this T cell receptor (beta chain) was counted between two and nine times. Its antigen remains unknown. Trimming removed 5 bases from V and 3 bases from J; junction bases left unmatched: 7. Germline V gives CDR1 SNHLY, CDR2 FYNNEI. The CDR3 extends over 16 amino acids. This sample was included in a study of Graves' ophthalmopathy and Graves' hyperthyroidism. Background on the study: The authors collected peripheral blood at initial diagnosis, before any treatment. Study-wide results and caveats: Detected in blood as well were most expanded thyroid clonotypes with frequency above 0.001.

For repertoire sequencing, the TCR beta CDR3 regions were amplified from RNA transcripts. Scientists carried out first-round RT-PCR using HTBI primers and then a second-round multiplex PCR. TCRdb re-called the multiplex PCR reads through MiXCR, storing one row per CDR3 protein. The table has roughly 400,000 distinct CDR3 sequences, about 15% seen once; the top ten hold 2% to 2.5%. The TCR originated in an adult woman with stable Graves' hyperthyroidism. Sequencing used peripheral blood. The V call is TRBV2, the J call TRBJ1-4; 9 bases are a match to TRBD1. CDR3: CASSTGQGIPNEKLFF. DNA for the CDR3: TGTGCCAGCAGTACCGGACAGGGGATACCTAATGAAAAACTGTTTTTT.